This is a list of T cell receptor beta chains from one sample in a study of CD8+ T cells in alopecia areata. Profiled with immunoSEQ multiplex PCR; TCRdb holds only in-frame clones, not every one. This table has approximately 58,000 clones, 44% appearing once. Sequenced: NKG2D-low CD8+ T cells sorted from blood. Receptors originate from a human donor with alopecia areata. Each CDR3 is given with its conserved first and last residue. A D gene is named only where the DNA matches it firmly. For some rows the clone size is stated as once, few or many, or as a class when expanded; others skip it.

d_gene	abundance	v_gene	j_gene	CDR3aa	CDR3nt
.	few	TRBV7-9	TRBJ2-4	CASSSTGNRADLAKNIQYF	TGTGCCAGCAGCTCCACAGGGAATCGGGCGGACCTAGCCAAAAACATTCAGTACTTC
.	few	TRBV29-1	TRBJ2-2	CSVRLGGPANTGELFF	TGCAGCGTTCGACTCGGGGGGCCCGCGAACACCGGGGAGCTGTTTTTT
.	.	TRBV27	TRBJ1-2	CASSLSGSGVAGYTF	TGTGCCAGCAGTTTATCGGGTAGTGGTGTTGCTGGCTACACCTTC
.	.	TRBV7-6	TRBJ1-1	CASSADLSQKAFF	TGTGCCAGCAGCGCCGACTTGAGTCAGAAAGCTTTCTTT
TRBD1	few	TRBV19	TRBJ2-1	CASSDRDRVGEQFF	TGTGCCAGTAGTGACCGGGACAGGGTCGGTGAGCAGTTCTTC
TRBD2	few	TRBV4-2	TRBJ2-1	CASSQDPGLAGNEQFF	TGTGCCAGCAGCCAAGATCCGGGACTAGCGGGCAATGAGCAGTTCTTC
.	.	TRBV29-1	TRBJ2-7	CSVEDRVYEQYF	TGCAGCGTTGAAGACAGGGTTTACGAGCAGTACTTC
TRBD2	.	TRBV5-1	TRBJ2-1	CASSLVDLAGDNEQFF	TGCGCCAGCAGCTTGGTAGACCTAGCGGGAGACAATGAGCAGTTCTTC
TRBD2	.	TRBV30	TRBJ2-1	CAWKQRELNEQFF	TGTGCCTGGAAACAGCGGGAACTCAATGAGCAGTTCTTC
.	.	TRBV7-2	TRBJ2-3	CASSSITDTQYF	TGTGCCAGCAGCTCGATCACAGATACGCAGTATTTT
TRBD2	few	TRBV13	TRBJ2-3	CASSSTSGVDTQYF	TGTGCCAGCAGCTCGACTAGCGGGGTAGATACGCAGTATTTT
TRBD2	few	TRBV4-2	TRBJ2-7	CASSQEEGGGSYEQYF	TGTGCCAGCAGCCAAGAAGAGGGCGGGGGCTCCTACGAGCAGTACTTC
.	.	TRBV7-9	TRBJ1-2	CASSSRQLSFYGYTF	TGTGCCAGCAGCTCGCGACAGCTTAGTTTCTATGGCTACACCTTC
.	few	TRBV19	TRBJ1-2	CASSMGERATGGYTF	TGTGCCAGTAGTATGGGCGAGAGGGCTACCGGTGGCTACACCTTC
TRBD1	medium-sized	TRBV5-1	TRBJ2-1	CASSSGTGDVNEQFF	TGCGCCAGCAGCTCCGGGACAGGGGACGTCAATGAGCAGTTCTTC
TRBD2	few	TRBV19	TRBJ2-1	CASSIGLAGDEQFF	TGTGCCAGTAGTATAGGGCTAGCGGGAGATGAGCAGTTCTTC
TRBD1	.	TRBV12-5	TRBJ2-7	CASGLSGTGMYEQYF	TGTGCTAGTGGTTTGTCCGGGACAGGGATGTACGAGCAGTACTTC
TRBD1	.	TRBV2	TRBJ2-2	CASRIGQGGTGELFF	TGTGCCAGCAGGATAGGACAGGGGGGAACCGGGGAGCTGTTTTTT
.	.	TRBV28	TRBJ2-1	CASTLELGSTRNEQFF	TGTGCCAGCACCTTAGAGTTGGGATCTACGCGCAATGAGCAGTTCTTC
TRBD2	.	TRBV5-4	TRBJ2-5	CASSFSLADQETQYF	TGTGCCAGCAGCTTCTCACTAGCGGACCAAGAGACCCAGTACTTC
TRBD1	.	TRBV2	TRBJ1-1	CASSEALPSSWDSEAFF	TGTGCCAGCAGTGAAGCGCTTCCCAGTTCGTGGGACAGTGAAGCTTTCTTT
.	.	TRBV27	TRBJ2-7	CASSEGIEQYF	TGTGCCAGCAGTGAGGGGATCGAGCAGTACTTC
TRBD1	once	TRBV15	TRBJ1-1	CATVRDSNTEAFF	TGTGCCACCGTTAGGGACAGCAACACTGAAGCTTTCTTT
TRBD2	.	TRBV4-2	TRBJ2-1	CASRSLAGENNEQFF	TGTGCCAGCCGCTCGCTAGCGGGGGAGAACAATGAGCAGTTCTTC
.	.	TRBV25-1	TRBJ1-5	CASRTGTNKNQPQHF	TGTGCCAGCAGGACCGGGACTAACAAAAATCAGCCCCAGCATTTT
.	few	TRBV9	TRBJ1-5	CASSEFDRYQPQHF	TGTGCCAGCAGCGAATTCGACAGGTATCAGCCCCAGCATTTT
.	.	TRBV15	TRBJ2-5	CATSGFGGETQYF	TGTGCCACCAGCGGATTTGGGGGAGAGACCCAGTACTTC
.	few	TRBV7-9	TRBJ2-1	CASRQTGNPDYNEQFF	TGTGCCAGCAGGCAAACAGGGAACCCCGATTACAATGAGCAGTTCTTC
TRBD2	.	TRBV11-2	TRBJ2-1	CASSLPSGRGNEQFF	TGTGCCAGCAGCTTACCCAGCGGGAGGGGAAATGAGCAGTTCTTC
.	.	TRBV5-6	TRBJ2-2	CASSQGGTFTGELFF	TGTGCCAGCAGCCAGGGGGGGACGTTCACCGGGGAGCTGTTTTTT
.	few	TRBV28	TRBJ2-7	CASRQTGIGFYEQYF	TGTGCCAGCAGGCAAACAGGGATCGGTTTCTACGAGCAGTACTTC
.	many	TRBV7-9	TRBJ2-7	CASSLDDAGQYF	TGTGCCAGCAGCTTAGATGACGCCGGGCAGTACTTC
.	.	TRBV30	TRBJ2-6	CATRGGANVLTF	TGTGCCACCCGGGGCGGGGCCAACGTCCTGACTTTC
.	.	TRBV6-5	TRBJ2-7	CASSYSIGGMAYEQYF	TGTGCCAGCAGTTACTCGATTGGAGGGATGGCCTACGAGCAGTACTTC
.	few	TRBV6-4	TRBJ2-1	CATSDPQGTYNEQFF	TGTGCCACCAGTGATCCCCAGGGGACCTACAATGAGCAGTTCTTC
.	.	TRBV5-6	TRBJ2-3	CASTSSADTQYF	TGTGCCAGCACCTCCAGTGCAGATACGCAGTATTTT